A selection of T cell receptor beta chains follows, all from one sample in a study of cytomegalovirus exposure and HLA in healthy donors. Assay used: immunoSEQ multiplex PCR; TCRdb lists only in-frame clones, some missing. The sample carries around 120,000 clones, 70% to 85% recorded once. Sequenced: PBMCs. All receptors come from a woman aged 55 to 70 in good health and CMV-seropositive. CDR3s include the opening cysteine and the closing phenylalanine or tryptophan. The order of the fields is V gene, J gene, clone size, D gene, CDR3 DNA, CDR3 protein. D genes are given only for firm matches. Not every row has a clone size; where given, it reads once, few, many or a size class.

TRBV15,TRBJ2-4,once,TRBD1,TGTGCCACCAGCAGACGGACAGGGATCAAAAACATTCAGTACTTC,CATSRRTGIKNIQYF
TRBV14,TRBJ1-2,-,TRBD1,TGTGCCAGCAGCCAAGCTCACCGGGACAGGGGCCCTAACTATGGCTACACCTTC,CASSQAHRDRGPNYGYTF
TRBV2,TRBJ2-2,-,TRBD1,TGTGCCAGCAGTGAGGGATCCGGGACAGGCACCGGGGAGCTGTTTTTT,CASSEGSGTGTGELFF
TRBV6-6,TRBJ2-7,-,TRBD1,TGTGCCAGCAGTTTTACAGGGGATTACGAGCAGTACTTC,CASSFTGDYEQYF
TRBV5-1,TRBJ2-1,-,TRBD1,TGCGCCAGCAGCCCGCCTGGGGGACAGGAGCAGTTCTTC,CASSPPGGQEQFF
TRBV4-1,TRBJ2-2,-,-,TGCGCCAGCAGCCCTCAACAGGGCGTATCGAACACCGGGGAGCTGTTTTTT,CASSPQQGVSNTGELFF
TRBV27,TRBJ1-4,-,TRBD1,TGTGCCAGCAGTTTATCGGCCAGGGGGTCTGAAAAACTGTTTTTT,CASSLSARGSEKLFF
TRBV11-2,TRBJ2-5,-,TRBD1,TGTGCCAGCAGCGTAGCAAGGACAGGGCAAGAGACCCAGTACTTC,CASSVARTGQETQYF
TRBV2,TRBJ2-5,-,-,TGTGCCAGCAGTGAAAGGCGGAACCAAGAGACCCAGTACTTC,CASSERRNQETQYF
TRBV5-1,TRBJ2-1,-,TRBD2,TGCGCCAGCAGCTTGGGCCCTAGCGGCGACAATGAGCAGTTCTTC,CASSLGPSGDNEQFF
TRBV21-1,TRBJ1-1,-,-,TGTGCCAGCCGCGGTGAAGCTTTCTTT,CASRGEAFF
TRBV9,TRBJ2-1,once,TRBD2,TGTGCCAGCAGCGTAAGCGGGGGGGGTTACAATGAGCAGTTCTTC,CASSVSGGGYNEQFF
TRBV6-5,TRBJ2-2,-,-,TGTGCCAGCATGGTGGGACAAAACACCGGGGAGCTGTTTTTT,CASMVGQNTGELFF
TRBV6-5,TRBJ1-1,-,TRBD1,TGTGCCAGCCACCGGGGGACAGCGAACACTGAAGCTTTCTTT,CASHRGTANTEAFF
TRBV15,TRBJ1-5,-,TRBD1,TGTGCCACCAGCAGAGATGATCGGGACAGGGATATTACTCACTCCAATCAGCCCCAGCATTTT,CATSRDDRDRDITHSNQPQHF
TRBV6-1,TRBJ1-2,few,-,TGTGCCAGCAGTGAGGGCTCGTGGAACTATGGCTACACCTTC,CASSEGSWNYGYTF
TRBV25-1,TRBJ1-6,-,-,TGTGCCAGCAGTGACCCGACTCATAGAGGTTCACCCCTCCACTTT,CASSDPTHRGSPLHF
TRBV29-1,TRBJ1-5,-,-,TGCAGCGTTGGGTCCGCCGGTCAGCCCCAGCATTTT,CSVGSAGQPQHF
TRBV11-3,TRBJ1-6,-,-,TGTGCCAGCAGCTTAGGACTTCCGAATTCACCCCTCCACTTT,CASSLGLPNSPLHF
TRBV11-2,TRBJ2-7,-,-,TGTGCCAGCAGCTTTACACCGACAGTCTACGAGCAGTACTTC,CASSFTPTVYEQYF
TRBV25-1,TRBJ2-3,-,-,TGTGCCAGCAGACAGGAGGATACGCAGTATTTT,CASRQEDTQYF
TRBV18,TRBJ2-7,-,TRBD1,TGTGCCAGCTCACTCGAGACAGGGTCACTGGCAGGCGAGCAGTACTTC,CASSLETGSLAGEQYF
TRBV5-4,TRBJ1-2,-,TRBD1,TGTGCCAGCAGCTTTACAGGCGGGACAGGGCGCGGCTACACCTTC,CASSFTGGTGRGYTF
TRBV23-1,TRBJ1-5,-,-,TGCGCCAGGCCCCTTCGGGGTGGAGATCAGCCCCAGCATTTT,CARPLRGGDQPQHF
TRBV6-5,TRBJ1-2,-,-,TGTGCCAGCAGTGGGAGGGGACCCTATGGCTACACCTTC,CASSGRGPYGYTF
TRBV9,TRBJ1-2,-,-,TGTGCCAGCAGCGCAAACAGACAGCACCCGGCGCATGGCTACACCTTC,CASSANRQHPAHGYTF
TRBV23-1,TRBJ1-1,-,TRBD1,TGCGCCAGCAGTCATCTCACCCCCGGGACAGGAGAGGGTTGTGACATGAACACTGAAGCTTTCTTT,CASSHLTPGTGEGCDMNTEAFF
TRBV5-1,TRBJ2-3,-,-,TGCGCCAGCAGCCCTGGAGGTAGCACAGATACGCAGTATTTT,CASSPGGSTDTQYF